This entry concerns a single T cell receptor (beta chain). This record belongs to a study of blood T cell repertoires in COVID-19. TCRdb's table, derived via immunoSEQ multiplex PCR, lists solely in-frame clones and lacks some. The table shows about 130,000 clones, with 70% to 90% occurring only once. The sequenced sample was peripheral blood. The source is a woman between 45 and 65 years old with acute or convalescent COVID-19.

The CDR3 spells CASSLTGWETNEKLFF. CDR3 DNA sequence: TGCGCCAGCAGCTTGACTGGTTGGGAGACTAATGAAAAACTGTTTTTT. V is TRBV5-1 and J is TRBJ1-4; no definite D call. The CDR3 covers 16 residues. Germline values: CDR1 SGHRS, CDR2 YFSETQ. Trimming removed 1 base from V and 2 bases from J, with 12 bases in between. The full variable domain, completed using reference TRBV5-1 and TRBJ1-4, is KAGVTQTPRYLIKTRGQQVTLSCSPISGHRSVSWYQQTPGQGLQFLFEYFSETQRNKGNFPGRFSGRQFSNSRSEMNVSTLELGDSALYLCASSLTGWETNEKLFFGSGTQLSVL.